This T cell receptor beta chain is drawn from a study of OX40 agonist ivuxolimab in advanced cancers. Study-wide results and caveats: Among the lowest peripheral clonal expansion occurred in 0.1-3.0 mg/kg partial responders.

Profiling relied on immunoSEQ multiplex PCR, and the TCRdb table lists in-frame clones only, not all of them. The sample lists about 81,000 clones, more than 75% occurring once. Trimming cost V 3 bases and J 0 bases; bases outside gene matches: 2. CDR1 LNHDA and CDR2 SQIVND come from the germline V gene (reference sequence). The CDR3 sequence is 15 residues long. Concerning this clone: The antigen is unknown.

The J gene is TRBJ1-3, the V gene TRBV19; TRBD1 agrees at 7 bases. The sample consisted of CD4+ or CD8+ T cells sorted from blood, taken in a trial of the OX40 agonist ivuxolimab. The TCR originated in an adult with an advanced solid tumor such as melanoma, head and neck, liver or kidney cancer. For the CDR3, the DNA is TGTGCCAGTAGTATTGGGACAGACTCTGGAAACACCATATATTTT. Its protein is CASSIGTDSGNTIYF.